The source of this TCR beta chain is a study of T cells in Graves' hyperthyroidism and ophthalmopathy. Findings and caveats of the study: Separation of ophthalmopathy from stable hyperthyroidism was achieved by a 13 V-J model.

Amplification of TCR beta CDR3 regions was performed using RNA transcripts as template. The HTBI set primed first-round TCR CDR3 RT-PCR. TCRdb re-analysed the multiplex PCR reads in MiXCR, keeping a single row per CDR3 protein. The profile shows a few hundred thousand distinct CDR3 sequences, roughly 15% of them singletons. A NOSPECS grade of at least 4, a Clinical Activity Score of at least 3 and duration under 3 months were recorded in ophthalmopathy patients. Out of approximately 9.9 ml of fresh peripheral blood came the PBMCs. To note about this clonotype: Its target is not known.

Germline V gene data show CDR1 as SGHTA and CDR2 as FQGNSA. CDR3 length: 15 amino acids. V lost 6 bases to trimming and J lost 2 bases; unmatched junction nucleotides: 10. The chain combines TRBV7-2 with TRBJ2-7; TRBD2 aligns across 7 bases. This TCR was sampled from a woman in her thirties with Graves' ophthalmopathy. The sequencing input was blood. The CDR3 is CASSFYAGTTYEQYF. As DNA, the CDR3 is TGTGCCAGCAGTTTTTATGCCGGGACTACCTACGAGCAGTACTTC.